These 30 T cell receptor beta chains were all obtained from the same sample, sequenced in a study of PD-1 blockade in classical Hodgkin lymphoma. Time point denoted: newly diagnosed, previously untreated cHL patient sample. Magnetic negative selection of thawed PBMCs yielded the CD8+ T cells. This table comes from immunoSEQ multiplex PCR, and its TCRdb copy is limited to in-frame clones, with some not included. This sample has approximately 21,000 clones, with around nine tenths found just once. The sequencing sample was made of CD8+ T cells from blood. These receptors originate from a human donor with classical Hodgkin lymphoma.

The chain employs TRBV2 and TRBJ2-5; D gene ambiguous. V lost 1 base, J lost 1 base, and 10 bases lay in between. The CDR3 spans 15 residues. Per the germline V gene, CDR1 is SNHLY and CDR2 is FYNNEI. The DNA of the CDR3 is TGTGCCAGCAGTGAAGAAGGATTAGTCCAAGAGACCCAGTACTTC. It specifies CASSEEGLVQETQYF.

This chain connects TRBV15 to TRBJ2-7, with 7 nucleotides matching TRBD2. Per germline, CDR1 LNHNV and CDR2 YYDKDF (reference sequence). This CDR3 is 16 amino acids long. Trimming took 0 bases from V and 0 from J; bases not matched to a gene: 5. The CDR3 sequence: CATSRDSGFGSYEQYF. The CDR3 DNA follows: TGTGCCACCAGCAGAGATAGCGGGTTTGGCTCCTACGAGCAGTACTTC.

The rearrangement links TRBV18 to TRBJ2-5; D may correspond to TRBD1 or TRBD2 (5 bases each). This CDR3 has 14 residues. Germline V gene data show CDR1 as KGHSH and CDR2 as LQKENI. Trimming took 6 bases from V and 1 from J, leaving 12 bases between them. CDR3 in amino acids: CASSPGRVQETQYF. The CDR3 coding sequence is TGTGCCAGCTCCCCGGGACGAGTCCAAGAGACCCAGTACTTC.

In DNA, the CDR3 is TGCGCCAGCAGCCAAGTTCCAGGTGGGAATGAGCAGTTCTTC. Amino acids: CASSQVPGGNEQFF. This chain joins TRBV4-1 and TRBJ2-1; D ambiguous. In germline, CDR1 is MGHRA, CDR2 YSYEKL. The V end was cut by 1 base, the J end by 7 bases, with 11 bases between. This CDR3 spans 14 amino acids.

The CDR3 here is CASSGGQGDTGELFF. CDR3 bases: TGTGCCAGCAGTGGGGGACAGGGCGACACCGGGGAGCTGTTTTTT. V and J are TRBV6-4 and TRBJ2-2; 9 positions agree with TRBD1. This CDR3 has 15 amino acids. J lost 3 bases, V lost 4 bases, and 3 bases had no gene match. CDR1 and CDR2 (germline): MRHNA, SNTAGT.

The chain recombines TRBV11-3 with TRBJ2-1, with D maybe TRBD1 (5 bases). Per the germline V gene, CDR1 is SGHNT and CDR2 is YENEEA. This CDR3 region has 16 residues. The V end was cut by 0 bases, the J end by 8 bases, with 17 bases between. CDR3 coding DNA: TGTGCCAGCAGCTTAGATCTAGGGGCCCCCTCGGATGAGCAGTTCTTC. It codes for CASSLDLGAPSDEQFF.

V is TRBV28 and J is TRBJ2-3; TRBD2 aligns across 7 bases. The CDR3 is 14 residues long. J was trimmed by 4 bases and V by 7 bases; bases with no gene match: 8. CDR1 is MDHEN and CDR2 is SYDVKM in the germline V gene. CDR3 loop: CASNGGGFSDTQYF. As DNA, the CDR3 is TGTGCCAGCAACGGGGGAGGGTTTTCAGATACGCAGTATTTT. The variable domain in full, with the rest retrieved from reference TRBV28 and TRBJ2-3, is DVKVTQSSRYLVKRTGEKVFLECVQDMDHENMFWYRQDPGLGLRLIYFSYDVKMKEKGDIPEGYSVSREKKERFSLILESASTNQTSMYLCASNGGGFSDTQYFGPGTRLTVL.

The chain joins TRBV4-1 to TRBJ2-5, with TRBD2 identical over 8 bases. V lost 3 bases and J lost 2; bases outside the gene matches: 11. Looked up from germline, CDR1 is MGHRA and CDR2 is YSYEKL. The CDR3 runs to 17 residues. The CDR3 coding sequence is TGCGCCAGCAGCCAGGCTCTCCGGCGGGGGGAACAAGAGACCCAGTACTTC. Amino acid sequence: CASSQALRRGEQETQYF.

This chain connects TRBV9 to TRBJ2-1; 8 bases line up with TRBD1. Germline-derived CDR1 and CDR2 are SGDLS and YYNGEE. The CDR3 runs to 17 residues. J was trimmed by 2 bases and V by 4 bases; bases with no gene match: 11. CDR3 loop: CASSSGDWTGTYNEQFF. CDR3 in DNA: TGTGCCAGCAGCTCCGGGGATTGGACAGGGACCTACAATGAGCAGTTCTTC.

The chain uses TRBV6-6 and TRBJ2-3; TRBD2 is a possible D gene (6 bases). This CDR3 comprises 15 residues. The V end lost 2 bases, the J end lost 6 bases, and 15 bases lay between the germline ends. The germline V gene encodes CDR1 MNHNY and CDR2 SVGAGI (reference sequence). CDR3 DNA: TGTGCCAGCAGTTACACGTATGGGGGGTTGGATACGCAGTATTTT. It translates to CASSYTYGGLDTQYF.

The CDR3 DNA sequence: TGTGCCAGCAGCTTTGGACAGGGGGATGAGCAGTTCTTC. Translated, it gives CASSFGQGDEQFF. V and J are TRBV7-7 and TRBJ2-1; 10 positions agree with TRBD1. The CDR3 loop spans 13 amino acids. The ends lost 3 bases at V and 8 bases at J; junction bases unmatched: 1. Germline-derived CDR1 and CDR2 are SSHAT and FNYEAQ (reference sequence).

This clone appeared a single time. The chain carries TRBV9 and TRBJ2-1, with D uncertain. CDR1 SGDLS and CDR2 YYNGEE come from the germline V gene. With 7 bases removed from V and 10 bases from J, the gap between germline ends came to 12 bases. CDR3 length equals 11 residues. The DNA of the CDR3 is TGTGCCAGCGGCGAGTTTTACGAGCAGTTCTTC. Protein sequence: CASGEFYEQFF.

V is TRBV7-2 and J is TRBJ2-7; no reliable D call. Between the trimmed V and J ends, which lost 4 bases and 5 bases, there was a span of 12 bases. This CDR3 has 13 amino acids. In germline, CDR1 is SGHTA, CDR2 FQGNSA. In DNA, the CDR3 is TGTGCCAGCAGCTCCGTAACCCGGGACGAGCAGTACTTC. The encoded protein is CASSSVTRDEQYF.

This clone has only a few counts. The gene calls are TRBV7-9 and TRBJ2-3, with 7 bases identical to TRBD2. The germline V gene encodes CDR1 SEHNR and CDR2 FQNEAQ (reference sequence). Trimming at V came to 6 bases and at J to 2 bases, leaving 14 bases not matched to a gene. The CDR3 loop spans 17 amino acids. The CDR3 region is CASRNYGRAGYTDTQYF. The CDR3 DNA reads TGTGCCAGCAGAAATTATGGTCGAGCGGGATACACAGATACGCAGTATTTT.

This sequence joins TRBV15 and TRBJ1-5; D gene unclear. Germline assignment: CDR1 LNHNV and CDR2 YYDKDF (reference sequence). There are 17 residues in the CDR3. The germline V and J ends were trimmed by 0 bases and 6 bases, with 18 bases remaining between them. CDR3 residues: CATSRDLYGVKAQPQHF. CDR3 DNA sequence: TGTGCCACCAGCAGAGATCTCTACGGGGTTAAAGCTCAGCCCCAGCATTTT.

The chain employs TRBV11-1 and TRBJ2-7; TRBD2 agrees at 7 bases. CDR3 length equals 14 residues. CDR1 SGHAT and CDR2 FQDESV come from the germline V gene (reference sequence). V lost 4 bases to trimming and J lost 3 bases; unmatched junction nucleotides: 6. The CDR3 bases are TGTGCCAGCAGCTCCCGGGAGGCCCTCTACGAGCAGTACTTC. It is translated as CASSSREALYEQYF.

J is TRBJ2-3 and V is TRBV2; no definite D call. Trimming cost V 4 bases and J 2 bases, with 4 bases left between them. The CDR3 is 12 residues long. Germline CDR1 SNHLY, CDR2 FYNNEI. The CDR3 reads CASSGDTDTQYF. CDR3 DNA: TGTGCCAGCAGTGGTGACACAGATACGCAGTATTTT.

The chain uses TRBV4-1 and TRBJ2-2; 7 bases agree with TRBD1. The CDR3 has 16 amino acids. Germline V gene data show CDR1 as MGHRA and CDR2 as YSYEKL. J gave up 4 bases and V 1 base, and 6 bases lay outside the gene matches. The CDR3 region has the DNA TGCGCCAGCAGCCAAGTAAGGGGGCAGGGCACCGGGGAGCTGTTTTTT. It codes for CASSQVRGQGTGELFF.

The table lists this clone with a count of one. V is TRBV13 and J is TRBJ2-3, with 15 bases matching TRBD2. The germline V gene encodes CDR1 PRHDT and CDR2 FYEKMQ (reference sequence). The CDR3 extends over 19 amino acids. Unmatched junction bases numbered 11, after V lost 5 bases and J lost 2 bases. This chain's CDR3 is CASSISGTSGGTYTDTQYF. The DNA for the CDR3 is TGTGCCAGCAGCATCTCCGGGACTAGCGGGGGGACATACACAGATACGCAGTATTTT.

CDR3 nucleotide sequence: TGTGCCAGCAGCGCTAGACAGTTCTCGTCTGGAAACACCATATATTTT. Protein product: CASSARQFSSGNTIYF. The rearrangement joins TRBV7-8 to TRBJ1-3; D is perhaps TRBD1 (5 bases). The CDR3 length is 16 residues. CDR1 and CDR2 from the germline V gene are SGHVS and FQNEAQ. Trimming took off 5 bases at V and 1 base at J, with 15 bases between the two ends.

Only one count was recorded for this clone. V gene TRBV19 combines with J gene TRBJ1-1, with no clear D. V was shortened by 1 base and J by 2 bases, with 14 bases between the two germline ends. The CDR3 has 16 amino acids. Germline CDR1 reads LNHDA; CDR2 reads SQIVND (reference sequence). This CDR3 reads CASSIGTRTSNTEAFF. CDR3 bases: TGTGCCAGTAGTATAGGGACCCGCACGAGTAACACTGAAGCTTTCTTT.

V usage is TRBV5-1 and J usage is TRBJ2-2, with TRBD1 identical over 7 bases. The germline V gene has CDR1 SGHRS and CDR2 YFSETQ. V lost 0 bases to trimming and J lost 5 bases; unmatched junction nucleotides: 4. The CDR3 contains 15 residues. The CDR3 spells CASSLVDRETGELFF. CDR3 DNA: TGCGCCAGCAGCTTGGTTGACAGGGAAACCGGGGAGCTGTTTTTT.

This chain joins TRBV7-2 and TRBJ2-7; 8 bases are a match to TRBD1. Germline-derived CDR1 and CDR2 are SGHTA and FQGNSA. V lost 1 base to trimming and J lost 3 bases; unmatched junction nucleotides: 8. There are 16 residues in the CDR3. CDR3 protein: CASSLGSGGFGYEQYF. The CDR3, as DNA: TGTGCCAGCAGCTTAGGGTCAGGGGGCTTCGGCTACGAGCAGTACTTC.

V is TRBV4-1 and J is TRBJ1-4; D possibly corresponds to TRBD1 (6 bases). From germline, CDR1 is MGHRA and CDR2 YSYEKL. V was pared by 3 bases and J by 2 bases, with 10 bases between. This CDR3 is built from 15 residues. This CDR3 is CASSQQGMTNEKLFF. Here the CDR3 DNA reads TGCGCCAGCAGCCAGCAGGGGATGACTAATGAAAAACTGTTTTTT.

In this sample, this clone turned up a few times. The chain recombines TRBV7-3 with TRBJ1-1, with D perhaps matching TRBD1 (5 bases). Deletions cut 6 bases from V and 3 bases from J, with 11 bases between. Germline CDR1 SGHTA, CDR2 FQGTGA. The CDR3 is 13 amino acids. CDR3 amino acids: CASSFGHYTEAFF. The CDR3 DNA sequence: TGTGCCAGCAGTTTCGGACACTACACTGAAGCTTTCTTT.

The V call is TRBV5-4, the J call TRBJ2-3; D gene unclear. From germline, CDR1 is SGHNT and CDR2 YYREEE (reference sequence). V lost 4 bases, J lost 5 bases, and 11 bases lay in between. The CDR3 sequence is 13 residues long. The CDR3 spells CASSTDLQDTQYF. CDR3 bases: TGTGCCAGCAGCACGGATCTCCAAGATACGCAGTATTTT.

The V and J genes are TRBV11-3 and TRBJ2-2, with 7 bases lining up with TRBD1. The J segment lost 2 bases and the V segment lost 7 bases, leaving 4 bases of the junction unmatched. Per the germline V gene, CDR1 is SGHNT and CDR2 is YENEEA. The CDR3 consists of 14 residues. The CDR3 reads CASTGTDNTGELFF. The DNA of the CDR3 is TGTGCCAGCACCGGGACAGATAACACCGGGGAGCTGTTTTTT.

The V call is TRBV19, the J call TRBJ1-1, with D possibly TRBD1 on 5 matching bases. Trimming took 6 bases from V and 4 from J, leaving 15 bases between them. This CDR3 contains 14 residues. The germline gives CDR1 LNHDA, CDR2 SQIVND (reference sequence). The CDR3 coding sequence is TGTGCCAGTAGCCCCGGCAGGGTTTCCACTGAAGCTTTCTTT. Its translation: CASSPGRVSTEAFF.

J is TRBJ2-7 and V is TRBV29-1, with D perhaps assigned TRBD1 or TRBD2 (5 bases each). The CDR3 runs to 11 residues. Between the trimmed V and J ends, which lost 7 bases and 5 bases, there was a span of 12 bases. Looked up from germline, CDR1 is SQVTM and CDR2 is ANQGSEA. CDR3 sequence: CSGGSSNEQYF. The CDR3 nucleotides read TGCAGCGGGGGGAGCAGCAACGAGCAGTACTTC.

This clone is categorized as medium-sized. In nucleotides, the CDR3 is TGTGCCAGCAGCACAACAGGATCCTACGGGGGCTCTCCCATTCAGTACTTC. It yields the protein CASSTTGSYGGSPIQYF. This chain connects TRBV11-1 to TRBJ2-4; either TRBD1 or TRBD2 may supply D (6 bases each). The CDR3 sequence is 17 residues long. Trimming pared 5 bases from V and 9 bases from J, leaving 26 bases between. Germline V gene lookup returns CDR1 SGHAT and CDR2 FQDESV (reference sequence). Using reference TRBV11-1 and TRBJ2-4 for the parts outside the CDR3, the full variable domain is EAEVAQSPRYKITEKSQAVAFWCDPISGHATLYWYRQILGQGPELLVQFQDESVVDDSQLPKDRFSAERLKGVDSTLKIQPAELGDSAMYLCASSTTGSYGGSPIQYFGAGTRLSVL.